This passage covers 11 T cell receptor beta chains from one sample sequenced in a study of T cell responses to AZD1222 COVID-19 vaccine. The protocol was immunoSEQ multiplex PCR, while the TCRdb copy is restricted to in-frame clones and leaves out a portion. The sample has more than 250,000 clones; approximately 95% are singletons. This material consisted of peripheral blood, taken on day 0 of AZD1222 vaccination. These receptors all come from an adult in good health.

The rearrangement links TRBV7-2 to TRBJ1-1; D is unresolved. The CDR3 is made up of 14 amino acids. V shed 1 base and J shed 1 base, with 7 bases lying between them. Germline V gene sequence: CDR1 SGHTA, CDR2 FQGNSA. The CDR3 sequence is CASSLGRQNTEAFF. The CDR3 DNA sequence: TGTGCCAGCAGCTTAGGAAGACAGAACACTGAAGCTTTCTTT. Full variable domain (remainder filled in from reference TRBV7-2 and TRBJ1-1): GAGVSQSPSNKVTEKGKDVELRCDPISGHTALYWYRQSLGQGLEFLIYFQGNSAPDKSGLPSDRFSAERTGGSVSTLTIQRTQQEDSAVYLCASSLGRQNTEAFFGQGTRLTVV.

The rearrangement joins TRBV7-3 to TRBJ1-2; TRBD1 might be the D (5 bases). The ends were cut back, 5 bases at V and 4 bases at J, with 17 bases in the middle. CDR1 and CDR2 from the germline V gene are SGHTA and FQGTGA. This CDR3 region has 15 residues. CDR3 nucleotide sequence: TGTGCCAGCAGCGTTCTCGGGCCCAGGGCCTATGGCTACACCTTC. It yields the protein CASSVLGPRAYGYTF.

The chain joins TRBV5-4 to TRBJ2-7, with TRBD2 identical over 9 bases. The CDR3 has 13 amino acids. The V gene end was trimmed by 2 bases and the J gene end by 5 bases; junction bases not matched to a gene: 2. CDR1 and CDR2 from the germline V gene are SGHNT and YYREEE (reference sequence). DNA of the CDR3: TGTGCCAGCAGCTTAGCGGGGGGCGACGAGCAGTACTTC. Protein: CASSLAGGDEQYF.

Ten or more counts support this clone. The chain recombines TRBV10-3 with TRBJ2-7; D tentatively reads TRBD1 or TRBD2 (6 bases each). CDR1 is ENHRY and CDR2 is SYGVKD in the germline V gene. Trimming stripped 8 bases from V and 2 bases from J, with 16 bases between. This CDR3 contains 14 residues. CDR3 sequence: CAIAPGGRPYEQYF. For the CDR3, the DNA is TGTGCCATCGCCCCCGGGGGCCGCCCCTACGAGCAGTACTTC.

The V call is TRBV2, the J call TRBJ2-7; 8 nucleotides match TRBD1. The CDR3 is 14 amino acids. The junction had 8 bases not matched to a gene; V was cut back by 7 bases and J by 3 bases. The germline CDR1 and CDR2 sequences are SNHLY and FYNNEI. The CDR3 here is CASMDRVPLYEQYF. The CDR3 nucleotides are TGTGCCAGCATGGACAGGGTCCCTCTCTACGAGCAGTACTTC.

In this sample, this clone turned up once. The rearrangement links TRBV4-1 to TRBJ2-5, with D possibly TRBD1 on 6 matching bases. The CDR3 runs to 16 residues. Per the germline V gene, CDR1 is MGHRA and CDR2 is YSYEKL. V dropped 7 bases and J dropped 3 bases, with 21 bases sitting between them. The CDR3 sequence: CASTRSAPQGKETQYF. CDR3 nucleotides: TGCGCCAGCACACGATCGGCCCCACAGGGAAAAGAGACCCAGTACTTC.

The rearrangement links TRBV2 to TRBJ2-1, with TRBD1 matching 9 bases. Germline CDR1 SNHLY, CDR2 FYNNEI. Trimming removed 2 bases from V and 9 bases from J; junction bases left unmatched: 8. CDR3 length equals 15 residues. The CDR3, as DNA: TGTGCCAGCAGTGAAACCCGGACAGGGGTTGGTGAGCAGTTCTTC. This encodes CASSETRTGVGEQFF.

The chain has TRBV30 and TRBJ1-6; 9 bases align to TRBD1. The CDR3 runs 14 residues. CDR1 is GTSNPN and CDR2 is SVGIG in the germline V gene (reference sequence). V was clipped by 4 bases and J by 10 bases; unmatched bases: 8. CDR3 sequence (DNA): TGTGCCTGGATGGACAGGGGAATTGGGTCACCCCTCCACTTT. This gives the protein CAWMDRGIGSPLHF.

The chain recombines TRBV5-1 with TRBJ2-5, with 12 nucleotides matching TRBD2. V was pared by 6 bases and J by 5 bases, with 5 bases of the junction left unmatched. Germline assignment: CDR1 SGHRS and CDR2 YFSETQ. The CDR3 runs to 14 residues. CDR3 amino acids: CASMLAGGAETQYF. As DNA, the CDR3 is TGCGCCAGCATGCTAGCGGGGGGGGCCGAGACCCAGTACTTC.

The chain joins TRBV15 to TRBJ1-2, with D uncertain. The CDR3 sequence is 13 residues long. V lost 5 bases and J 8 bases, leaving 15 bases between the germline ends. Per germline, CDR1 LNHNV and CDR2 YYDKDF (reference sequence). CDR3 bases: TGTGCCACCAGCGGGTGGACCCGTTGGGGCTACACCTTC. It encodes CATSGWTRWGYTF.

J is TRBJ1-5 and V is TRBV10-3, with unresolved D. The CDR3 has 13 residues. Trimming took off 11 bases at V and 2 bases at J, with 13 bases between the two ends. The V gene's germline CDR1 is ENHRY and CDR2 SYGVKD. This CDR3 reads CASWAEGNQPQHF. The CDR3 DNA is TGTGCCTCATGGGCCGAGGGCAATCAGCCCCAGCATTTT.